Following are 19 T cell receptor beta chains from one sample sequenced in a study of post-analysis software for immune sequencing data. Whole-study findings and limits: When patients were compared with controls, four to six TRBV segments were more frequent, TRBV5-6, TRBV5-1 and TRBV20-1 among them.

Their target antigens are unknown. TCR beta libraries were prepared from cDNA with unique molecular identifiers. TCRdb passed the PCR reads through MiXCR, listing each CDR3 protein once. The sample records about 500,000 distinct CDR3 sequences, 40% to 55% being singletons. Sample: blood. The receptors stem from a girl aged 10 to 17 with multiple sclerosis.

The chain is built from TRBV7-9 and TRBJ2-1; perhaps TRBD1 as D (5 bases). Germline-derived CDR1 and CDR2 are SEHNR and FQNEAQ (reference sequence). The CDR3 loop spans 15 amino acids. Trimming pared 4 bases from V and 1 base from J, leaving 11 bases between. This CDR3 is CASSSDSFSYNEQFF. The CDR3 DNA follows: TGTGCCAGCAGCTCCGACAGTTTTTCCTACAATGAGCAGTTCTTC.

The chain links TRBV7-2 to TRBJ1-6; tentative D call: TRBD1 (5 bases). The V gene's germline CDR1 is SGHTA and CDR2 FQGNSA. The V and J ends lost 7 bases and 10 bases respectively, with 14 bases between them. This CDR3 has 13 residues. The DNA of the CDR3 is TGTGCCAGCACTCCCAGGGACTTGTCACCCCTCCACTTT. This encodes CASTPRDLSPLHF.

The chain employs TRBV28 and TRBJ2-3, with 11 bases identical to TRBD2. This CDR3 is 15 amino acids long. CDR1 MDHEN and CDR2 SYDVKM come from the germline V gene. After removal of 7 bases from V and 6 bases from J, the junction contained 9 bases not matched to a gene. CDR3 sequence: CASTPGLAEGDTQYF. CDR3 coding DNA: TGTGCCAGCACCCCGGGACTAGCGGAGGGGGATACGCAGTATTTT. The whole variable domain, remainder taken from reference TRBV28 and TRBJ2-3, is DVKVTQSSRYLVKRTGEKVFLECVQDMDHENMFWYRQDPGLGLRLIYFSYDVKMKEKGDIPEGYSVSREKKERFSLILESASTNQTSMYLCASTPGLAEGDTQYFGPGTRLTVL.

CDR3 loop: CSARTDINEQFF. The CDR3 nucleotides are TGCAGTGCTAGAACAGACATAAATGAGCAGTTCTTC. This chain links TRBV20-1 with TRBJ2-1; no reliable D call. The CDR3 extends over 12 amino acids. CDR1 is DFQATT, CDR2 SNEGSKA, per germline (reference sequence). V lost 2 bases, J lost 7 bases, and 9 bases lay in between.

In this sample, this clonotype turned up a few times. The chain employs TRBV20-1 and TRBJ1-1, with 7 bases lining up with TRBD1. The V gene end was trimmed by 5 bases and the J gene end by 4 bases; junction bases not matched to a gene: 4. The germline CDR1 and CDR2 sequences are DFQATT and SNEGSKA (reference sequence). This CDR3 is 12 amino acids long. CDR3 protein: CSAPTGITEAFF. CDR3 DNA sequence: TGCAGTGCTCCGACAGGGATCACTGAAGCTTTCTTT.

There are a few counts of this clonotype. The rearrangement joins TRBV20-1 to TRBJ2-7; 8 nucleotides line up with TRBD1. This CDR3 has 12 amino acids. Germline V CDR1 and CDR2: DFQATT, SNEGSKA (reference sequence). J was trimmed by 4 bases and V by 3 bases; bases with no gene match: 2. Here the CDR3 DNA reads TGCAGTGCTAGGGACAGGGATTACGAGCAGTACTTC. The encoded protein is CSARDRDYEQYF.

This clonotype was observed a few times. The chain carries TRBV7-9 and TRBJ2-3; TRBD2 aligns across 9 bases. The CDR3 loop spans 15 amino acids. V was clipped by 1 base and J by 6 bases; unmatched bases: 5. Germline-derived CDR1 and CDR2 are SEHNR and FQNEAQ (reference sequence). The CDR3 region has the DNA TGTGCCAGCAGCTTAGTACTAGCGGGTTTCGATACGCAGTATTTT. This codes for CASSLVLAGFDTQYF. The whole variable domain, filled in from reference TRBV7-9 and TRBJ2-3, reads DTGVSQNPRHKITKRGQNVTFRCDPISEHNRLYWYRQTLGQGPEFLTYFQNEAQLEKSRLLSDRFSAERPKGSFSTLEIQRTEQGDSAMYLCASSLVLAGFDTQYFGPGTRLTVL.

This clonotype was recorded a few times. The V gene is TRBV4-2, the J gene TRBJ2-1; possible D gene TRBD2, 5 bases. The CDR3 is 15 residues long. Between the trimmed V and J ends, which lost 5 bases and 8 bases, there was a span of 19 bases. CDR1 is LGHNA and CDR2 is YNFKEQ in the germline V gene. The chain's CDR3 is CASSVDLGISDEQFF. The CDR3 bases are TGTGCCAGCAGCGTCGACCTCGGGATTAGCGATGAGCAGTTCTTC.

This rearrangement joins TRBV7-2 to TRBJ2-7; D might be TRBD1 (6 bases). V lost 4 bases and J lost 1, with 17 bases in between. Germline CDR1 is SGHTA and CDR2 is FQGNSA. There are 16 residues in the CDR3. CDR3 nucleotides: TGTGCCAGCAGCTCGCTAACCCGGGACAAATCCTACGAGCAGTACTTC. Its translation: CASSSLTRDKSYEQYF.

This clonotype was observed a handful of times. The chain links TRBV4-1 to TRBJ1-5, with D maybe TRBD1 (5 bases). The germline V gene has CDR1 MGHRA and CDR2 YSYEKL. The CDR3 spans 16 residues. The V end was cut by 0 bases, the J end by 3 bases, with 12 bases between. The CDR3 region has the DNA TGCGCCAGCAGCCAAGATGATGGGACTCCCAATCAGCCCCAGCATTTT. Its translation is CASSQDDGTPNQPQHF.

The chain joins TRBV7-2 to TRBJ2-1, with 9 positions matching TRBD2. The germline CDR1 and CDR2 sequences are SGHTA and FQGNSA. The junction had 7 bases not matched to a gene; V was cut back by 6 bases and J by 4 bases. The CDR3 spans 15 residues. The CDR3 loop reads CASRLSSGVYNEQFF. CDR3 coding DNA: TGTGCCAGCAGATTATCTAGCGGGGTATACAATGAGCAGTTCTTC.

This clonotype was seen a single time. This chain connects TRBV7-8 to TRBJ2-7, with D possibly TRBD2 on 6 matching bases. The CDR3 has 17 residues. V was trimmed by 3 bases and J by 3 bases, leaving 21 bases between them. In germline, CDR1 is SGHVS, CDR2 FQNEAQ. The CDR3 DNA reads TGTGCCAGCAGCTTCGAATTAGGGAGGCGGGCGATCTACGAGCAGTACTTC. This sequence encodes CASSFELGRRAIYEQYF.

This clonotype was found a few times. The CDR3 protein is CASSLTLAGPYNEQFF. DNA for the CDR3: TGTGCCAGCAGCTTAACCCTTGCGGGGCCCTACAATGAGCAGTTCTTC. J is TRBJ2-1 and V is TRBV7-3; perhaps TRBD2 as D (6 bases). CDR3 length: 16 amino acids. From germline, CDR1 is SGHTA and CDR2 FQGTGA. Trimming removed 0 bases at V and 2 bases at J, with 11 bases between. The full variable domain, with the rest looked up from reference TRBV7-3 and TRBJ2-1, is GAGVSQTPSNKVTEKGKYVELRCDPISGHTALYWYRQSLGQGPEFLIYFQGTGAADDSGLPNDRFFAVRPEGSVSTLKIQRTERGDSAVYLCASSLTLAGPYNEQFFGPGTRLTVL.

CDR3 sequence: CASSEYHEQFF. The CDR3 DNA follows: TGTGCCAGCAGTGAATATCATGAGCAGTTCTTC. The chain joins TRBV25-1 to TRBJ2-1, with D unresolved. V lost 0 bases, J lost 8 bases, and 2 bases lay in between. The CDR3 is 11 residues long. Germline CDR1 MGHDK, CDR2 SYGVNS.

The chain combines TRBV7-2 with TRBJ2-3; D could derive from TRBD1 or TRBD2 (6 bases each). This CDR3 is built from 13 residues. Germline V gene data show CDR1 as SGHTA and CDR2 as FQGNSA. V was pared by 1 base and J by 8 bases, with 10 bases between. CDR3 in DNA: TGTGCCAGCAGCTTAGACGGAGGGGGTACGCAGTATTTT. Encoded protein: CASSLDGGGTQYF.

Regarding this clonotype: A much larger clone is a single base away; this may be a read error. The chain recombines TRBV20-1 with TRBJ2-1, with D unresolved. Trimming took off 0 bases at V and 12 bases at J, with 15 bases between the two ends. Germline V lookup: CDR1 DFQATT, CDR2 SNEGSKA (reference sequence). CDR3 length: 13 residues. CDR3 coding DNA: TGCAGTGCTAGAGAAGGCAATCCCATGGGGCAGTTCTTC. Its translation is CSAREGNPMGQFF.

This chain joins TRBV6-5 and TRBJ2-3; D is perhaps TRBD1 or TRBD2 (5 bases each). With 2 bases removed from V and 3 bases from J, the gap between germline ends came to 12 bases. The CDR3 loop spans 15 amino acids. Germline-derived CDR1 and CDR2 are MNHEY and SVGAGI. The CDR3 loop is CASSYASGATDTQYF. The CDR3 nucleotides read TGTGCCAGCAGTTACGCCTCCGGGGCAACAGATACGCAGTATTTT.

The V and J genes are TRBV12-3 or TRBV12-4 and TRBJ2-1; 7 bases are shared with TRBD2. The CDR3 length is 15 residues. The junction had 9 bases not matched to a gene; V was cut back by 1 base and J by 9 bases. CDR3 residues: CASSLEWAGVGEQFF. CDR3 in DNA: TGTGCCAGCAGTTTAGAGTGGGCGGGAGTAGGTGAGCAGTTCTTC.

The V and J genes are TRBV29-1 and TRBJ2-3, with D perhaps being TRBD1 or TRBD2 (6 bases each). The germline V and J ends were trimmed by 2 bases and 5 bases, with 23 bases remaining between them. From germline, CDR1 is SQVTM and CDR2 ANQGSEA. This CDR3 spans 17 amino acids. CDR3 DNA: TGCAGCGTTGAAAACAGGGCAACGGGGGAGCTTGGAGATACGCAGTATTTT. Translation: CSVENRATGELGDTQYF.